This T cell receptor (beta chain) was documented in a study of blood T cell repertoires in COVID-19. Assay: immunoSEQ multiplex PCR; the TCRdb copy retains only in-frame clones and omits some. The sample lists under 200,000 clones; around 84% were seen once. J was trimmed by 7 bases and V by 4 bases; bases with no gene match: 11. The CDR3 has 16 amino acids. Germline V gene data show CDR1 as SGDLS and CDR2 as YYNGEE. This clonotype was sampled from a man younger than 40 with active or convalescent COVID-19. The rearrangement joins TRBV9 to TRBJ2-3, with 11 bases matching TRBD2. Sample: peripheral blood. The chain's CDR3 is CASSPTRLAGGNTQYF. CDR3 coding DNA: TGTGCCAGCAGCCCGACCCGGCTAGCGGGAGGAAATACGCAGTATTTT.